This T cell receptor beta chain was documented in a study of T cells in localized non-small cell lung cancer. The assay was immunoSEQ multiplex PCR, and TCRdb's table has in-frame clones only and misses some. Counted here are around 36,000 clones, about four fifths occurring once; the ten biggest clones make up approximately 7.4%. Of note for this clone: What it recognizes is unknown.

CDR3 length equals 16 residues. With 10 bases clipped from V and 5 bases from J, the junction kept 17 bases outside the gene matches. Germline CDR1 is MDHEN and CDR2 is SYDVKM. Findings of the study overall: Elevated circulating T cell density in blood was associated with longer overall survival. It remains possible that heterogeneity exists, since only one tumor region was sequenced. Median detection of top 100 tumor clones in adjacent lung was roughly 61 clones. Tumor showed lower T cell clonality than uninvolved adjacent lung, where it was highest.

The chain employs TRBV28 and TRBJ1-5; 7 bases align to TRBD1. The TCR comes from a male donor older than 55 with stage II lung adenocarcinoma. The source material was peripheral blood mononuclear cells, sampled before any cancer treatment. CDR3 DNA sequence: TGTGCCACCGAACCCGGGGACAGCTACTCCGATCAGCCCCAGCATTTT. As protein: CATEPGDSYSDQPQHF.